This T cell receptor beta chain was recorded in a study of shared clonotypes between healthy human individuals (dated by TCRdb to about 2020). Context from the whole study: Two women and a few men aged 18 to 49 years were included in the cohort. For each donor, CD4 naive and CD4 memory were each run on three plates, CD8 naive on two plates, and CD8 memory on one plate. To increase sequencing depth and limit assay-specific biases, TCR repertoire library preparation and sequencing were carried out by different laboratories using diverse techniques. Blood TCR repertoires of several healthy adults were deeply sequenced to estimate repertoire size and the extent of clonotype sharing between individuals. Per donor, leukapheresis produced somewhere between about 0.94 and 9.5 billion PBMCs.

CDR1 and CDR2, looked up from the germline V gene, are SNHLY and FYNNEI. Trimming takes 6 bases from V and 0 bases from J, and the germline ends sit 9 bases apart. The CDR3 sequence holds 14 residues, the cysteine and phenylalanine included. Left in the record is the CDR3 DNA by itself, 42 bases read in frame from the first base. Remarks on this clone: It has no known antigen specificity. No much larger clone exists at a distance of one base, and base qualities are not known.

General study outcomes and caveats: Because the study included only a small number of donors, the genetic and exposure-history diversity represented was limited. Even with the large sequencing depth, rarefaction of the sorted-subset datasets indicated that sequencing was incomplete. About 5% of naive CD4, more than 3% of naive CD8, approximately 2.2% of memory CD4, and about 0.4% of memory CD8 clonotypes were shared across a few donors. Compared with non-shared clonotypes, clonotypes shared by all four sorted-subset donors had higher generation probabilities. Sampling was restricted to blood, and TCR repertoires in tissues likely differ from the TCR repertoires found in blood. Pairwise subsampling led to the expectation that sequencing depth would affect the degree of clonotype sharing among donors. Naive subsets generally had larger estimated clonotype richness than memory subsets did.

Donors were healthy HIV-negative adults with no recently reported acute infections or vaccinations. Only Caucasian adults living in Nashville, Tennessee, USA were represented among the donors. Magnetic negative selection was used to enrich CD4+ T cells, after which naive cells were positively selected on CD45RA and the negative fraction became the memory subset. Blood was obtained by leukapheresis, after which PBMCs were separated by Ficoll-Histopaque density gradient centrifugation and cryopreserved in liquid nitrogen vapor phase. Analytical flow cytometry was used to check the purity and quantity of each magnetically sorted T cell population. Genomic DNA was isolated from every sorted fraction and measured by UV absorbance on a Nanodrop 2000c. TCR CDR3 regions were amplified from genomic DNA by multiplex PCR using the deep immunoSEQ assay. Genomic DNA extracted from each cell subset was distributed evenly over all wells of several immunoSEQ 96-well plates, and each plate served as one replicate. For sorted subsets, 200 ng of genomic DNA, equivalent to about 30,000 T cell genomes, went into each replicate PCR. The purified libraries were quantified using a Qubit 3.0 fluorometer, sized with a Bioanalyzer 2100, and then quantified again using the KAPA Library Quantification kit. Every immunoSEQ 96-well plate was sequenced on a separate single-read 150-cycle Illumina NextSeq 550 flow cell. From the authors' description of their analysis: Because the immunoSEQ output held only junctional sequences and lacked quality scores, the filtering could not match the filtering applied to full-length reads. To assign V/J genes and CDR3, sequences were annotated against IMGT germline references using PyIR, a Python wrapper for IgBLAST v1.9. Reads were removed for weak V/J assignments (E-value above 1e-6), missing CDR3, stop codons, out-of-frame junctions, or ambiguous translated residues. V3J clonotypes were defined as sequences sharing the same inferred V gene, J gene, and CDR3 amino acid sequence. To compute the percentage overlap between repertoires, the number of shared unique clonotypes was divided by the size of the smaller repertoire. Repertoire richness was assessed with RTK rarefaction, the Chao1 estimator, and Recon v2.1 estimates of unobserved clonotypes. Generation probabilities were computed with OLGA for all TCRbeta clonotypes obtained by the gDNA method from four donors. TCRdb retrieved this table from immuneACCESS and kept in-frame rearrangements only. Not all clones are present; in checked studies, unresolved V genes account for under half, and no reason is known for the remainder. V and J calls and clone size are those listed in that table; D and trimming were worked out from the DNA. In all, the sample holds around 990,000 clones, and around three quarters of those were seen once. 0.89% of the sample goes to the ten largest clones.

The rearranged chain carries TRBV2 and TRBJ1-3; the D gene lacks a confident call. Sequenced material: memory CD4+ T cells from PBMCs. The cell subset or site label here, explained by the study, means: CD45RA-negative fraction. The receptor was isolated from a man in his late teens or twenties in good health. Some clones in this sample may be carry-over from other donors' samples. The CDR3 has the sequence CASRTQVSGNTIYF. Read as DNA, the sequence is TGTGCCAGCAGGACCCAAGTCTCTGGAAACACCATATATTTT.